Given below is one TCR beta chain in context. The antigen remains undetermined. This sample was taken from a study of cytomegalovirus exposure and HLA in healthy donors. General observations from the study: Common viral pathogens seemed, in a later analysis, to connect with several of the most significant clusters. Analysis was carried out at a later point, and it linked a missense DCLRE1C variant to TCR beta V- and J-gene trimming.

The CDR3 runs to 14 residues. The trim removed 4 bases at V and 4 bases at J, leaving 8 bases unmatched. Germline assignment: CDR1 SGHRS and CDR2 YFSETQ. The PCR ran on 60 Vbeta and 13 Jbeta primers. Assay used: immunoSEQ multiplex PCR; TCRdb lists only in-frame clones, some missing. The sample lists around 180,000 clones, 65% to 85% seen once, with less than 6% in the top ten. Sequencing was done on a sample of PBMCs. V gene TRBV5-1 combines with J gene TRBJ2-7; 7 bases align to TRBD2. The source of this sequence is a woman aged 25 to 39 in good health and CMV-seropositive. CDR3 amino acids: CASSRGGSEYEQYF. The CDR3 DNA reads TGCGCCAGCAGCCGGGGCGGGAGTGAGTACGAGCAGTACTTC.